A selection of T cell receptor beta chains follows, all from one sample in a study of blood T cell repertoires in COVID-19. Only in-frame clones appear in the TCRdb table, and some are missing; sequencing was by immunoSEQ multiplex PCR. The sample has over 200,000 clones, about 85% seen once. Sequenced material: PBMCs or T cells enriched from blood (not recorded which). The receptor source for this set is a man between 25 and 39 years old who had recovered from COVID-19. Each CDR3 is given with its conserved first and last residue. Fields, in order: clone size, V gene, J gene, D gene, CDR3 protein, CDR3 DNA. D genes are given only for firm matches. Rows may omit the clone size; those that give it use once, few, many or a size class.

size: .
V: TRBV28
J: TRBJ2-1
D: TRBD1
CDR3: CASGTVFNEQFF
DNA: TGTGCCAGCGGGACAGTCTTCAATGAGCAGTTCTTC

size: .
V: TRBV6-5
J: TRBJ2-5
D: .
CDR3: CASSYEAVQETQYF
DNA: TGTGCCAGCAGTTACGAAGCGGTACAAGAGACCCAGTACTTC

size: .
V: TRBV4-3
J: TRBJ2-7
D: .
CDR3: CASSQEVDRYSYEQYF
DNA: TGCGCCAGCAGCCAAGAAGTGGACAGATACTCCTACGAGCAGTACTTC

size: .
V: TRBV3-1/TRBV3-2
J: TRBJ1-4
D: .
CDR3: CASSHCYATNEKLFF
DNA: TGTGCCAGCAGCCATTGCTATGCAACTAATGAAAAACTGTTTTTT

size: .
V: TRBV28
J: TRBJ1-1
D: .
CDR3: CASSLATQGLPEAFF
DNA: TGTGCCAGCAGTTTAGCGACTCAGGGACTCCCTGAAGCTTTCTTT

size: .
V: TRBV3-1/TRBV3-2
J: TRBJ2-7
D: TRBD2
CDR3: CASSQDRGPGTSGSFMDSYEQYF
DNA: TGTGCCAGCAGCCAAGACAGGGGGCCCGGGACTAGCGGGAGTTTCATGGATTCGTACGAGCAGTACTTC

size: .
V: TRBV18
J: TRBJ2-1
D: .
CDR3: CASSPTRDEQFF
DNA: TGTGCCAGCTCGCCTACTAGAGATGAGCAGTTCTTC

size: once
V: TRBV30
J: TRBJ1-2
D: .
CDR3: CAWAGTNYGYTF
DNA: TGTGCCTGGGCCGGGACTAACTATGGCTACACCTTC

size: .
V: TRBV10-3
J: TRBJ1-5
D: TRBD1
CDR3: CAISGQGAGQPQHF
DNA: TGTGCCATCAGCGGACAGGGGGCGGGTCAGCCCCAGCATTTT

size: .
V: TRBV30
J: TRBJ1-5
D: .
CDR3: CAWSSTANQPQHF
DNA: TGTGCCTGGAGTAGCACAGCCAATCAGCCCCAGCATTTT

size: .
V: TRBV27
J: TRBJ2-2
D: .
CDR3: CASSIGAYFAGELFF
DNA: TGTGCCAGCAGTATTGGGGCGTATTTCGCCGGGGAGCTGTTTTTT

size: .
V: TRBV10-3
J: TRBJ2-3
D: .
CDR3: CAIGGGRVTWDTQYF
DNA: TGTGCCATCGGAGGCGGGCGGGTGACGTGGGATACGCAGTATTTT

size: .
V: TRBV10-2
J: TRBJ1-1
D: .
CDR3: CASSDPASTKGAFF
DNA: TGCGCCAGCAGTGACCCCGCATCCACGAAGGGGGCTTTCTTT

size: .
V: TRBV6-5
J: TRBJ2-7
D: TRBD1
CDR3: CASARPGQGAYEQYF
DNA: TGTGCCAGCGCCCGCCCGGGACAGGGGGCCTACGAGCAGTACTTC

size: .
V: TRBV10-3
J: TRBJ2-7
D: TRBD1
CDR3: CAIKAGGSYEQYF
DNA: TGTGCCATCAAAGCAGGGGGCTCCTACGAGCAGTACTTC

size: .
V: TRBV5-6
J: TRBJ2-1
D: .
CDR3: CASSWEDEQFF
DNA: TGTGCCAGCAGCTGGGAGGATGAGCAGTTCTTC

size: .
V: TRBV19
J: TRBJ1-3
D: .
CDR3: CASSNRANSGNTIYF
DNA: TGTGCCAGTAGCAACAGGGCAAACTCTGGAAACACCATATATTTT

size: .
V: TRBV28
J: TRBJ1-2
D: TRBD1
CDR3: CASSFRQGKGYTF
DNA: TGTGCCAGCAGTTTTCGACAGGGGAAGGGCTACACCTTC

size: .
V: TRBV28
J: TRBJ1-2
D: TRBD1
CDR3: CASTIGQGSNYGYTF
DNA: TGTGCCAGCACCATAGGACAGGGTAGTAACTATGGCTACACCTTC

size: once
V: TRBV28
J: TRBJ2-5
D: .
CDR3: CASSLGRQETQYF
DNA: TGTGCCAGCAGTTTGGGCAGACAAGAGACCCAGTACTTC

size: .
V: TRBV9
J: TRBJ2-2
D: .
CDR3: CASSQQPTGLLNTGELFF
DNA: TGTGCCAGCAGCCAACAACCAACGGGACTTCTCAACACCGGGGAGCTGTTTTTT

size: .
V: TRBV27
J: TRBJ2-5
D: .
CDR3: CASSPGTPGMMETQYF
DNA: TGTGCCAGCAGTCCCGGGACACCGGGGATGATGGAGACCCAGTACTTC

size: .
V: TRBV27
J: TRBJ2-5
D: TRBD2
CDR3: CATKAGASGIPHQETQYF
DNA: TGTGCCACCAAGGCAGGGGCTAGCGGGATCCCCCACCAAGAGACCCAGTACTTC

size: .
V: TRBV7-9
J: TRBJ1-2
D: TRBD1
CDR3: CASSYQDRGFGYTF
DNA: TGTGCCAGCAGCTACCAAGACAGGGGGTTTGGCTACACCTTC

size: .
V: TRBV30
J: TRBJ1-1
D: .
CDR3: CAWSSVRYTEAFF
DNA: TGTGCCTGGAGTAGTGTCCGGTACACTGAAGCTTTCTTT

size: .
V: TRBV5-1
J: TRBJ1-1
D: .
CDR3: CASSTTGRGNTEAFF
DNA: TGCGCCAGCAGCACAACAGGGCGCGGGAACACTGAAGCTTTCTTT

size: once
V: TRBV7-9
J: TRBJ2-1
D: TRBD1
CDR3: CASLETGGNNEQFF
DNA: TGTGCCAGCCTCGAGACAGGGGGAAACAATGAGCAGTTCTTC

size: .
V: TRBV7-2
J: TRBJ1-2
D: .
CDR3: CASSLAPLGRAGYTF
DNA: TGTGCCAGCAGCTTAGCCCCTCTCGGGAGGGCCGGCTACACCTTC

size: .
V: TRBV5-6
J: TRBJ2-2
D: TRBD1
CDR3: CASSWPGTGTGELFF
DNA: TGTGCCAGCAGCTGGCCCGGGACAGGGACCGGGGAGCTGTTTTTT

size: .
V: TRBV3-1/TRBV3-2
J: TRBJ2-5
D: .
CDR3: CASSQRGFQETQYF
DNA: TGTGCCAGCAGCCAGAGGGGGTTCCAAGAGACCCAGTACTTC

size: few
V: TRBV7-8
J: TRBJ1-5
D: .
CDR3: CASSLTESLPQHF
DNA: TGTGCCAGCAGCTTGACAGAGTCTCTGCCCCAGCATTTT

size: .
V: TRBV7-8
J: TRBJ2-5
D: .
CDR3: CASSPSTGEGETQYF
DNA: TGTGCCAGCAGCCCCTCGACAGGGGAGGGAGAGACCCAGTACTTC

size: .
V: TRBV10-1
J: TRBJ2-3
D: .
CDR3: CASSAKRTGTDTQYF
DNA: TGCGCCAGCAGTGCCAAGAGGACTGGCACAGATACGCAGTATTTT

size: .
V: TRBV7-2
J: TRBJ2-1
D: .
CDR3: CASSYPLWRGTYNEQFF
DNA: TGTGCCAGCAGCTACCCCCTCTGGCGGGGCACCTACAATGAGCAGTTCTTC

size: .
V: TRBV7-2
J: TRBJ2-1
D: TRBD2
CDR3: CASSLAVAGRGNEQFF
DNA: TGTGCCAGCAGCTTAGCCGTAGCGGGAAGGGGCAATGAGCAGTTCTTC

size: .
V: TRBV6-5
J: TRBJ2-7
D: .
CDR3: CASSPLPPSSYEQYF
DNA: TGTGCCAGCAGTCCCCTCCCGCCGAGCTCCTACGAGCAGTACTTC

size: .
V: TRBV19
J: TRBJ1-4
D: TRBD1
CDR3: CASWTGKDGEKLFF
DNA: TGTGCCAGTTGGACAGGGAAAGATGGTGAAAAACTGTTTTTT

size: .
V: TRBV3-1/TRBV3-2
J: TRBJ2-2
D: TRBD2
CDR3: CASSQFLAGGTGELFF
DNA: TGTGCCAGCAGCCAATTCCTAGCGGGAGGAACCGGGGAGCTGTTTTTT

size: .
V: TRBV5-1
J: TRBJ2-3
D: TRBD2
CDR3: CASSLAGTSGGTSTDTQYF
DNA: TGCGCCAGCAGCTTGGCCGGGACTAGCGGGGGGACTAGCACAGATACGCAGTATTTT

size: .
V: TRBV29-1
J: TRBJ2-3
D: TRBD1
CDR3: CSVAQGGDTQYF
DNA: TGCAGCGTTGCACAGGGGGGAGATACGCAGTATTTT

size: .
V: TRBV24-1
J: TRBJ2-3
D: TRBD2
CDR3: CATSDGGSGRTQYF
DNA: TGTGCCACCAGTGATGGGGGTAGCGGGAGGACCCAGTATTTT

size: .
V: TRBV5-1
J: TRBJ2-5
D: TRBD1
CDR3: CASSLGDRGETQYF
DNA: TGCGCCAGCAGCTTGGGGGACAGGGGAGAGACCCAGTACTTC

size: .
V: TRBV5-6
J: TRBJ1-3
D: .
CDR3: CASRAGGNTIYF
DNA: TGTGCCAGCAGAGCGGGTGGAAACACCATATATTTT

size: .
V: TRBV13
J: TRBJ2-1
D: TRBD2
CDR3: CASSLLAAQHNEQFF
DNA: TGTGCCAGCAGCTTACTAGCGGCTCAACACAATGAGCAGTTCTTC

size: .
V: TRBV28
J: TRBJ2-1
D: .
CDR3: CASSLSPGTYNEQFF
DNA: TGTGCCAGCAGTTTATCCCCGGGAACCTACAATGAGCAGTTCTTC

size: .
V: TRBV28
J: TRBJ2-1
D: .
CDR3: CASPPSRGPGSYNEQFF
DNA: TGTGCCAGCCCCCCCTCCAGGGGCCCCGGCTCCTACAATGAGCAGTTCTTC

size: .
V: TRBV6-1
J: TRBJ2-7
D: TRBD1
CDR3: CASSGRDRGRTYEQYF
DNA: TGTGCCAGCAGTGGCCGGGACAGGGGCCGGACCTACGAGCAGTACTTC

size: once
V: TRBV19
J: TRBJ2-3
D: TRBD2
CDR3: CASSISPPSGTTDTQYF
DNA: TGTGCCAGTAGTATTAGTCCCCCTAGCGGGACCACAGATACGCAGTATTTT

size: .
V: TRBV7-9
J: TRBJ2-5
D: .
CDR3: CASSQKETQYF
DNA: TGTGCCAGCAGCCAGAAAGAGACCCAGTACTTC

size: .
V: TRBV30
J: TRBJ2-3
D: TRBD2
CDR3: CAWGAGGDADTQYF
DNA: TGTGCCTGGGGAGCGGGGGGCGACGCAGATACGCAGTATTTT

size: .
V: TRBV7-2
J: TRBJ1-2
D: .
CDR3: CASSLFRTGPYGYTF
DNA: TGTGCCAGCAGCTTATTTCGTACAGGACCTTATGGCTACACCTTC